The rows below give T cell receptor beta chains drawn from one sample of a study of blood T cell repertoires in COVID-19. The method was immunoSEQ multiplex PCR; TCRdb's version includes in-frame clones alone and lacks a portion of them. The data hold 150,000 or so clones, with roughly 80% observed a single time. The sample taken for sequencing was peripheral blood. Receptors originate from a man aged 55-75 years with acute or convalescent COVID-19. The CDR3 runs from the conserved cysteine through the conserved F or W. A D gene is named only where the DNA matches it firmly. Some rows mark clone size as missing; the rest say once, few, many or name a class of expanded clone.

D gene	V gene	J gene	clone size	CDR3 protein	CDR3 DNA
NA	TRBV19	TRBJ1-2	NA	CASSIEQGPYGYTF	TGTGCCAGTAGTATAGAGCAGGGCCCCTATGGCTACACCTTC
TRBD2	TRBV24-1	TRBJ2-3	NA	CATSDLGSGSTDTQYF	TGTGCCACCAGTGATTTGGGTAGCGGGAGCACAGATACGCAGTATTTT
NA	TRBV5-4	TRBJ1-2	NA	CASSLDGGARRSYTF	TGTGCCAGCAGCTTGGATGGGGGGGCACGGAGGAGCTACACCTTC
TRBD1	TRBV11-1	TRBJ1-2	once	CASSAGTDSYYGYTF	TGTGCCAGCAGCGCTGGGACAGATAGTTACTATGGCTACACCTTC
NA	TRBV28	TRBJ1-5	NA	CASSFIQSNQPQHF	TGTGCCAGCAGTTTTATTCAGAGCAATCAGCCCCAGCATTTT
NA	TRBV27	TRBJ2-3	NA	CASSLTLPGSDTQYF	TGTGCCAGCAGTTTAACCCTCCCAGGCTCAGATACGCAGTATTTT
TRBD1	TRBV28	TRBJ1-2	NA	CASSPTGDGYTF	TGTGCCAGCAGTCCGACAGGGGATGGCTACACCTTC
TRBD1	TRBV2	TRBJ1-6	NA	CASNRDRVYNSPLHF	TGTGCCAGCAATCGGGACAGGGTGTATAATTCACCCCTCCACTTT
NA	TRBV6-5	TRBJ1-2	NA	CASSYQGSAPGYTF	TGTGCCAGCAGTTATCAGGGATCGGCCCCTGGCTACACCTTC
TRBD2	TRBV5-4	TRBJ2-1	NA	CASSLGLAEYNEQFF	TGTGCCAGCAGCTTGGGACTAGCGGAGTACAATGAGCAGTTCTTC
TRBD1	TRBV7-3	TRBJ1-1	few	CASSLTDRDRVENTEAFF	TGTGCCAGCAGCTTAACGGATCGGGACAGGGTTGAGAACACTGAAGCTTTCTTT
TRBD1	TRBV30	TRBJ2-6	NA	CAWSVQGISGANVLTF	TGTGCCTGGAGTGTACAGGGGATCTCTGGGGCCAACGTCCTGACTTTC
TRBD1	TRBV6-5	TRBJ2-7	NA	CASRSPGQGYEQYF	TGTGCCAGCAGGAGTCCGGGACAGGGCTACGAGCAGTACTTC
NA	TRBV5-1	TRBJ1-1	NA	CASTYREGNTEAFF	TGCGCCAGCACCTACAGGGAGGGGAACACTGAAGCTTTCTTT
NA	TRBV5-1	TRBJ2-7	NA	CASSRGTGASDHEQYF	TGCGCCAGCAGCCGCGGCACCGGGGCTAGCGACCACGAGCAGTACTTC
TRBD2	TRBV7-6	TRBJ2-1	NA	CASKTSGPYHNEQFF	TGTGCCAGCAAGACTAGCGGGCCTTACCACAATGAGCAGTTCTTC
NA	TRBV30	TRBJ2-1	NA	CAWSVYNRGGMGPTNEQFF	TGTGCCTGGAGTGTATATAACAGGGGGGGGATGGGACCGACCAATGAGCAGTTCTTC
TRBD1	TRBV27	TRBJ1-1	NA	CASRLRGTGGGNTEAFF	TGTGCCAGCAGGCTCCGTGGGACAGGGGGCGGGAACACTGAAGCTTTCTTT
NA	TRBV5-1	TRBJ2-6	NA	CASSLERGSGANVLTF	TGCGCCAGCAGCCTTGAACGGGGCTCTGGGGCCAACGTCCTGACTTTC
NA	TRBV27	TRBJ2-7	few	CASSLSGGGLGEQYF	TGTGCCAGCAGTTTATCAGGCGGGGGCTTAGGAGAGCAGTACTTC
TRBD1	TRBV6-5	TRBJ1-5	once	CASSYSGGAGNQPQHF	TGTGCCAGCAGTTACTCAGGGGGCGCGGGCAATCAGCCCCAGCATTTT
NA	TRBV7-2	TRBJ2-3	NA	CASSQGSTGSKYF	TGTGCCAGCAGCCAAGGTTCGACTGGCTCAAAGTATTTT
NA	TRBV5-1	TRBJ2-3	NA	CASSLGSTARGADTQYF	TGCGCCAGCAGCTTGGGCTCGACAGCCAGGGGGGCAGATACGCAGTATTTT
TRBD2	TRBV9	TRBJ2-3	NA	CASSQLAGLTDTQYF	TGTGCCAGCAGTCAACTAGCGGGGCTCACAGATACGCAGTATTTT
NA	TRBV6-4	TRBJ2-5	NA	CASSLTGKEPTETQYF	TGTGCCAGCAGCTTGACAGGAAAAGAGCCAACAGAGACCCAGTACTTC
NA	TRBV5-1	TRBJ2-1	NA	CASSSNGVHEQFF	TGCGCCAGCAGCTCAAACGGGGTGCATGAGCAGTTCTTC
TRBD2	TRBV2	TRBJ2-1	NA	CASRVAGGHNEQFF	TGTGCCAGCAGAGTAGCGGGGGGCCACAATGAGCAGTTCTTC
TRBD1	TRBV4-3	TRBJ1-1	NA	CASSQGQQGMNTEAFF	TGCGCCAGCAGCCAAGGGCAACAGGGGATGAACACTGAAGCTTTCTTT
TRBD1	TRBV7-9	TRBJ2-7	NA	CASSRDKLGGGFEQYF	TGTGCCAGCAGCCGTGACAAGCTAGGGGGCGGGTTCGAGCAGTACTTC
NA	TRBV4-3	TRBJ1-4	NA	CASSQGAGVINEKLFF	TGCGCCAGCAGCCAAGGAGCAGGGGTTATTAATGAAAAACTGTTTTTT
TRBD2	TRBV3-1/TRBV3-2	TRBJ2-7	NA	CASTQGLAGGTYEQYF	TGTGCCAGCACCCAGGGACTAGCGGGAGGGACCTACGAGCAGTACTTC
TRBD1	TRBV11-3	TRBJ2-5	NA	CASSLRGQGQETQYF	TGTGCCAGCAGCTTAAGAGGACAGGGCCAAGAGACCCAGTACTTC
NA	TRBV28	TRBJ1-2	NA	CASSLLTRGAGGYTF	TGTGCCAGCAGTTTACTTACCCGGGGGGCAGGTGGCTACACCTTC
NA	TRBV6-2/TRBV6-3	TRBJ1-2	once	CASSAIEGYTF	TGTGCCAGCAGTGCCATAGAGGGCTACACCTTC
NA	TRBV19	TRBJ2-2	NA	CASSGQNTGELFF	TGTGCCAGTTCGGGACAGAACACCGGGGAGCTGTTTTTT
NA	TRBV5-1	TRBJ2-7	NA	CASSWGLFSYEQYF	TGCGCCAGCAGCTGGGGACTCTTCTCCTACGAGCAGTACTTC
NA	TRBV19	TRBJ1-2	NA	CASSIQGNYGYTF	TGTGCCAGTAGTATCCAGGGGAACTATGGCTACACCTTC